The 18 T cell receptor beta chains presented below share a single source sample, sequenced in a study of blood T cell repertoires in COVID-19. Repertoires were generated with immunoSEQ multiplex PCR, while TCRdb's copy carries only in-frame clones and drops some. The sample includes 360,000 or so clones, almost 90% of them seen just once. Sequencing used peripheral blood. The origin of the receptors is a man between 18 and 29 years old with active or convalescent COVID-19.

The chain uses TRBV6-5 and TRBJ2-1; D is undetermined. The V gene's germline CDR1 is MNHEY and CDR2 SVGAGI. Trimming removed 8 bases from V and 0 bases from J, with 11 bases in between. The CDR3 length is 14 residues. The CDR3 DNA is TGTGCCAGCCTCTCAGCGAGCTCCTACAATGAGCAGTTCTTC. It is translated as CASLSASSYNEQFF.

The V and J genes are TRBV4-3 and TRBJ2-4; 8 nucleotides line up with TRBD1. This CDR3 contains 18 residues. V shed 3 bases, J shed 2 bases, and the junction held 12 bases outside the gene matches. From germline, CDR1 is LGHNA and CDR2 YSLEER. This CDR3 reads CASSQDWGQDTTKNIQYF. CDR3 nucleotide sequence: TGCGCCAGCAGCCAGGATTGGGGACAGGACACAACCAAAAACATTCAGTACTTC.

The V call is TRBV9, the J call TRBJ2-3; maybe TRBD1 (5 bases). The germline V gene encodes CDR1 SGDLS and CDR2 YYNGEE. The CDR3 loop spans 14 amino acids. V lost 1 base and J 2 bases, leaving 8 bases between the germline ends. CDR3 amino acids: CASSVLGDTDTQYF. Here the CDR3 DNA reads TGTGCCAGCAGCGTACTAGGGGACACAGATACGCAGTATTTT.

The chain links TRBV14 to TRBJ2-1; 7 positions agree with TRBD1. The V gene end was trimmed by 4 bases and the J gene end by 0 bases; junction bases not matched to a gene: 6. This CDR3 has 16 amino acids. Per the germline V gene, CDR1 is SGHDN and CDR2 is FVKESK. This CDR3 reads CASSPTGAISYNEQFF. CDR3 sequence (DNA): TGTGCCAGCAGCCCAACAGGGGCGATCTCCTACAATGAGCAGTTCTTC. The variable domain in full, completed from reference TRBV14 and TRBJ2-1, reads EAGVTQFPSHSVIEKGQTVTLRCDPISGHDNLYWYRRVMGKEIKFLLHFVKESKQDESGMPNNRFLAERTGGTYSTLKVQPAELEDSGVYFCASSPTGAISYNEQFFGPGTRLTVL.

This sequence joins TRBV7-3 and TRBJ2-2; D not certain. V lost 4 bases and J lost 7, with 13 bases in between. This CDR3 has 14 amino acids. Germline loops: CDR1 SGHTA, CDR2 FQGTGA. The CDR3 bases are TGTGCCAGCAGCTCCGTTTTTCTCAGCGGGGAGCTGTTTTTT. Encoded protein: CASSSVFLSGELFF.

The CDR3 nucleotides read TGCGCCAGCAGCTGGACAGGCCCCGCGAACACCGGGGAGCTGTTTTTT. It yields the protein CASSWTGPANTGELFF. The chain recombines TRBV5-1 with TRBJ2-2, with 7 positions matching TRBD1. There are 16 residues in the CDR3. V shed 3 bases, J shed 0 bases, and the junction held 5 bases outside the gene matches. The germline V gene has CDR1 SGHRS and CDR2 YFSETQ.

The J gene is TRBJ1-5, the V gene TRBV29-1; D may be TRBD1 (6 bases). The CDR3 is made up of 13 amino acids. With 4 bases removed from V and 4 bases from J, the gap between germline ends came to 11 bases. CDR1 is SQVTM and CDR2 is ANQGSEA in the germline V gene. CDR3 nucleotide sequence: TGCAGCGTTGGGCAGGGGCTAAATCAGCCCCAGCATTTT. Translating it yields CSVGQGLNQPQHF.

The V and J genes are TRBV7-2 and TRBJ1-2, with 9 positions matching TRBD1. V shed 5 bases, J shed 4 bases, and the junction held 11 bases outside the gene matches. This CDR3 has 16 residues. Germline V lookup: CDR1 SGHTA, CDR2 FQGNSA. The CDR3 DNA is TGTGCCAGCAGCGCTTCCGGGACAGGGAAACGCTATGGCTACACCTTC. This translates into CASSASGTGKRYGYTF.

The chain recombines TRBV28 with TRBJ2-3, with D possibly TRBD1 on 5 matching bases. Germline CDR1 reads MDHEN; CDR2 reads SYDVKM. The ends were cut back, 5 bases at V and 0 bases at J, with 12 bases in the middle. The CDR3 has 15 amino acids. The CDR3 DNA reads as TGTGCCAGCAGTCCTCGAGGACAAAGCACAGATACGCAGTATTTT. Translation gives CASSPRGQSTDTQYF.

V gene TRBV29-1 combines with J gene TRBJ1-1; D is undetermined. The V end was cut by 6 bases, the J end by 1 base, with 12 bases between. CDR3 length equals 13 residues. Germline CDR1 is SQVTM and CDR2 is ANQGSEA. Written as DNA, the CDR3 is TGCAGCGTCCTCGGGCGGGGGAACACTGAAGCTTTCTTT. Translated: CSVLGRGNTEAFF.

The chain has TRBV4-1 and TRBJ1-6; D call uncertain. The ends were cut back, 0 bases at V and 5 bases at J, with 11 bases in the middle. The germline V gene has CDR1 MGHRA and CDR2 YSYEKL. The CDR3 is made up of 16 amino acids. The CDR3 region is CASSQEETADNSPLHF. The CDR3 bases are TGCGCCAGCAGCCAAGAAGAAACAGCGGATAATTCACCCCTCCACTTT.

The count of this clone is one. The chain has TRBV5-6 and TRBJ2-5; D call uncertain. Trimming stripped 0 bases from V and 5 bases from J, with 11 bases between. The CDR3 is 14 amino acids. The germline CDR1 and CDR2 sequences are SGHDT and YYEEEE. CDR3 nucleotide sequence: TGTGCCAGCAGCTTGGTACTGTCTCTCGAGACCCAGTACTTC. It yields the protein CASSLVLSLETQYF.

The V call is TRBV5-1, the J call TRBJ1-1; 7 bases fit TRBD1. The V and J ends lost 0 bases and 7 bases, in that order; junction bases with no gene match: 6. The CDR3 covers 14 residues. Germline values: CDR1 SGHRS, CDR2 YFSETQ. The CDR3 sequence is CASSLVTGSVEAFF. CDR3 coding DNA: TGCGCCAGCAGCTTGGTGACAGGGTCCGTTGAAGCTTTCTTT.

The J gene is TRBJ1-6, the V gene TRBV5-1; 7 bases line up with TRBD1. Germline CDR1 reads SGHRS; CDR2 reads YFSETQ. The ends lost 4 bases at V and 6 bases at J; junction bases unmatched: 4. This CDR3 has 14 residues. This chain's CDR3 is CASSKGDSNSPLHF. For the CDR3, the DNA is TGCGCCAGCAGCAAGGGGGACAGTAATTCACCCCTCCACTTT. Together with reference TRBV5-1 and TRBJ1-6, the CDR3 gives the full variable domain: KAGVTQTPRYLIKTRGQQVTLSCSPISGHRSVSWYQQTPGQGLQFLFEYFSETQRNKGNFPGRFSGRQFSNSRSEMNVSTLELGDSALYLCASSKGDSNSPLHFGNGTRLTVT.

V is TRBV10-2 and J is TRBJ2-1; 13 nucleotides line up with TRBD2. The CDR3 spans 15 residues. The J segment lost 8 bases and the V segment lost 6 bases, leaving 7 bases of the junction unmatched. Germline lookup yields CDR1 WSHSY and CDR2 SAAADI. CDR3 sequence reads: CASRTGTSGVDEQFF. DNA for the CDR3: TGCGCCAGCAGAACCGGGACTAGCGGGGTAGATGAGCAGTTCTTC.

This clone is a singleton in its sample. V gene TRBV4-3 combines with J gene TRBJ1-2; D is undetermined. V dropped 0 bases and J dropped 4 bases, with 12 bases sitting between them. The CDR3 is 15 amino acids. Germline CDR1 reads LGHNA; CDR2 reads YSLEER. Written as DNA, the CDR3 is TGCGCCAGCAGCCAAGATGTCCAGGTCTTCTATGGCTACACCTTC. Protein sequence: CASSQDVQVFYGYTF.

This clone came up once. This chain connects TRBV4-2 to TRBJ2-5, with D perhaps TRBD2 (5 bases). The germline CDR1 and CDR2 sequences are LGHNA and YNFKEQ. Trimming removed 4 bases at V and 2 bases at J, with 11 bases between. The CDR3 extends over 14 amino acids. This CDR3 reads CASSPGGGQETQYF. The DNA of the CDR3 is TGTGCCAGCAGCCCCGGAGGAGGTCAAGAGACCCAGTACTTC.

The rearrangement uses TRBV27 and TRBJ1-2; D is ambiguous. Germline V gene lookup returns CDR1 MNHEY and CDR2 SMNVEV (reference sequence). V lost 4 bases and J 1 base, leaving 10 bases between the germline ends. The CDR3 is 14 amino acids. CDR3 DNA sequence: TGTGCCAGCAGTTCCGGGAAAAATAACTATGGCTACACCTTC. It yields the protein CASSSGKNNYGYTF.